Presented here are 24 T cell receptor beta chains from one specimen sequenced in a study of blood T cell repertoires in COVID-19. The assay was immunoSEQ multiplex PCR, and TCRdb's table has in-frame clones only and misses some. The table includes about 280,000 clones, roughly 85% detected once. Sequences were obtained from PBMCs or T cells enriched from blood (not recorded which). These receptors all stem from a man aged 35-49 years who had been exposed to COVID-19.

This clone was counted a few times. The V call is TRBV10-2, the J call TRBJ2-1, with 11 bases identical to TRBD2. Germline loops: CDR1 WSHSY, CDR2 SAAADI. This CDR3 contains 18 residues. The V segment lost 3 bases and the J segment 8 bases; nucleotides outside the gene matches: 15. In DNA, the CDR3 is TGCGCCAGCAGTGAAACTTTAGCGGGAGGGCCGACGACCCATGAGCAGTTCTTC. Its translation is CASSETLAGGPTTHEQFF.

V usage is TRBV19 and J usage is TRBJ2-3, with a weak D call TRBD2 (6 bases). This CDR3 is 15 amino acids long. Trimming cost V 9 bases and J 6 bases, with 22 bases left between them. Germline lookup yields CDR1 LNHDA and CDR2 SQIVND (reference sequence). The CDR3 region has the DNA TGTGCCAGCCCACTCAGATGGACTATTAGGGATACGCAGTATTTT. Its translation is CASPLRWTIRDTQYF.

The V call is TRBV18, the J call TRBJ2-7, with TRBD1 matching over 8 bases. The J segment lost 2 bases and the V segment lost 3 bases, leaving 3 bases of the junction unmatched. This CDR3 is 14 amino acids long. Germline values: CDR1 KGHSH, CDR2 LQKENI. This CDR3 reads CASSPADRAYEQYF. CDR3 coding DNA: TGTGCCAGCTCACCCGCGGACAGGGCCTACGAGCAGTACTTC.

The chain combines TRBV30 with TRBJ1-3; no clear D gene. The CDR3 has 14 amino acids. Deletions cut 4 bases from V and 4 bases from J, with 14 bases between. In germline, CDR1 is GTSNPN, CDR2 SVGIG (reference sequence). This CDR3 reads CAWIVDPSGNTIYF. The CDR3 DNA reads TGTGCCTGGATAGTAGATCCCTCCGGAAACACCATATATTTT.

The chain uses TRBV6-5 and TRBJ1-3; D remains ambiguous. The CDR3 contains 16 residues. Germline V gene lookup returns CDR1 MNHEY and CDR2 SVGAGI. V gave up 1 base and J gave up 0 bases, with 10 bases separating them. CDR3 in amino acids: CASSYYGGVSGNTIYF. The CDR3 bases are TGTGCCAGCAGTTACTATGGCGGGGTCTCTGGAAACACCATATATTTT.

The chain joins TRBV2 to TRBJ2-2, with 8 bases identical to TRBD1. Trimming took 4 bases from V and 5 from J; bases not matched to a gene: 6. Germline-derived CDR1 and CDR2 are SNHLY and FYNNEI. The CDR3 spans 15 residues. The CDR3 region is CASSVGQGWTGELFF. CDR3 DNA: TGTGCCAGCAGTGTCGGACAGGGTTGGACCGGGGAGCTGTTTTTT. The whole variable domain, remainder taken from reference TRBV2 and TRBJ2-2, is EPEVTQTPSHQVTQMGQEVILRCVPISNHLYFYWYRQILGQKVEFLVSFYNNEISEKSEIFDDQFSVERPDGSNFTLKIRSTKLEDSAMYFCASSVGQGWTGELFFGEGSRLTVL.

The CDR3 loop is CASSGTSGSKANEQFF. CDR3 DNA: TGTGCCTCCTCCGGGACTAGCGGGAGTAAGGCCAATGAGCAGTTCTTC. The chain recombines TRBV19 with TRBJ2-1, with 14 bases aligning to TRBD2. CDR3 length: 16 residues. V was pared by 11 bases and J by 6 bases, with 12 bases of the junction left unmatched. Germline values: CDR1 LNHDA, CDR2 SQIVND (reference sequence).

The genes are TRBV7-2 and TRBJ1-1; D is perhaps TRBD1 (5 bases). Germline loops: CDR1 SGHTA, CDR2 FQGNSA. The germline V and J ends were trimmed by 7 bases and 13 bases, with 28 bases remaining between them. The CDR3 has 15 amino acids. The CDR3 DNA is TGTGCCAGCACGTTACCAGGGTTCGAAGATGGGTGGTGTTTCTTT. Amino acid sequence: CASTLPGFEDGWCFF.

This chain uses TRBV5-8 with TRBJ2-1; D ambiguous. Trimming took off 0 bases at V and 0 bases at J, with 10 bases between the two ends. The germline gives CDR1 SGHTS, CDR2 YDEGEE. The CDR3 covers 16 residues. The chain's CDR3 is CASSLGSRSSYNEQFF. For the CDR3, the DNA is TGTGCCAGCAGCTTGGGATCCCGGAGCTCCTACAATGAGCAGTTCTTC. Full variable domain (missing parts from reference TRBV5-8 and TRBJ2-1): EAGVTQSPTHLIKTRGQQATLRCSPISGHTSVYWYQQALGLGLQFLLWYDEGEERNRGNFPPRFSGRQFPNYSSELNVNALELEDSALYLCASSLGSRSSYNEQFFGPGTRLTVL.

This clone was seen a few times. J is TRBJ1-6 and V is TRBV30; D is possibly TRBD1 (5 bases). V lost 4 bases and J lost 9, with 10 bases in between. CDR1 and CDR2 (germline): GTSNPN, SVGIG (reference sequence). The CDR3 is 12 amino acids. CDR3: CAWTGPSSPLHF. As DNA, the CDR3 is TGTGCCTGGACAGGGCCCTCTTCACCCCTCCACTTT. Full variable domain (remainder filled in from reference TRBV30 and TRBJ1-6): SQTIHQWPATLVQPVGSPLSLECTVEGTSNPNLYWYRQAAGRGLQLLFYSVGIGQISSEVPQNLSASRPQDRQFILSSKKLLLSDSGFYLCAWTGPSSPLHFGNGTRLTVT.

The V and J genes are TRBV9 and TRBJ2-7, with 7 bases lining up with TRBD2. The V gene end was trimmed by 3 bases and the J gene end by 4 bases; junction bases not matched to a gene: 10. Per germline, CDR1 SGDLS and CDR2 YYNGEE. The CDR3 covers 15 residues. CDR3 amino acids: CASSAAGLPAYEQYF. The CDR3, as DNA: TGTGCCAGCAGCGCCGCGGGACTACCAGCTTACGAGCAGTACTTC.

The chain uses TRBV29-1 and TRBJ2-4; D possibly corresponds to TRBD2 (7 bases). V dropped 2 bases and J dropped 8 bases, with 10 bases sitting between them. Germline CDR1 SQVTM, CDR2 ANQGSEA. The CDR3 extends over 12 amino acids. The CDR3 DNA reads TGCAGCGTTGAAAGGGGGGGAGACATTCAGTACTTC. This gives the protein CSVERGGDIQYF.

There are a few counts of this clone. This chain uses TRBV2 with TRBJ1-6; D unclear. Germline V gene lookup returns CDR1 SNHLY and CDR2 FYNNEI. This CDR3 is built from 13 residues. CDR3 region: CGARSSYNSPLHF. Written as DNA, the CDR3 is TGTGGAGCAAGGAGCTCCTATAATTCACCCCTCCACTTT.

This clone has a single count. The J gene is TRBJ2-1, the V gene TRBV19; 11 bases are a match to TRBD2. The CDR3 has 17 residues. The germline CDR1 and CDR2 sequences are LNHDA and SQIVND (reference sequence). The ends lost 5 bases at V and 4 bases at J; junction bases unmatched: 10. CDR3 sequence reads: CASSAPFSGRAYNEQFF. The CDR3 DNA is TGTGCCAGTAGTGCTCCCTTTAGCGGGAGGGCTTACAATGAGCAGTTCTTC.

The rearrangement uses TRBV30 and TRBJ2-3, with 7 bases aligning to TRBD2. The trim removed 4 bases at V and 5 bases at J, leaving 6 bases unmatched. This CDR3 spans 13 amino acids. Looked up from germline, CDR1 is GTSNPN and CDR2 is SVGIG (reference sequence). CDR3 DNA: TGTGCCTGGAATGGGGGAGGGTTAGATACGCAGTATTTT. Protein: CAWNGGGLDTQYF.

The chain uses TRBV24-1 and TRBJ1-5; D gene uncertain. The CDR3 has 13 amino acids. Germline CDR1 is KGHDR and CDR2 is SFDVKD. Trimming removed 3 bases from V and 6 bases from J, with 8 bases in between. The CDR3 loop reads CATSDDLGQPQHF. DNA of the CDR3: TGTGCCACCAGTGATGACCTAGGTCAGCCCCAGCATTTT.

V usage is TRBV19 and J usage is TRBJ2-3; TRBD2 matches at 7 bases. Germline-derived CDR1 and CDR2 are LNHDA and SQIVND (reference sequence). V lost 3 bases to trimming and J lost 5 bases; unmatched junction nucleotides: 8. This CDR3 has 15 residues. The CDR3 region has the DNA TGTGCCAGTAGTATGGCTGAGCGGGAACAAGATACGCAGTATTTT. This codes for CASSMAEREQDTQYF.

The chain employs TRBV4-2 and TRBJ1-4; D is possibly TRBD1 (6 bases). This CDR3 has 15 amino acids. V shed 0 bases and J shed 7 bases, with 12 bases lying between them. Germline V CDR1 and CDR2: LGHNA, YNFKEQ. CDR3 loop: CASSQDVRGGEKLFF. As DNA, the CDR3 is TGTGCCAGCAGCCAAGATGTCAGGGGTGGTGAAAAACTGTTTTTT.

The genes are TRBV27 and TRBJ1-1; D gene unclear. The CDR3 is 11 residues long. Between the trimmed V and J ends, which lost 6 bases and 8 bases, there was a span of 10 bases. Germline CDR1 MNHEY, CDR2 SMNVEV (reference sequence). This CDR3 reads CASRKAWEAFF. CDR3 nucleotides: TGTGCCAGCAGAAAAGCTTGGGAAGCTTTCTTT.

The chain joins TRBV6-5 to TRBJ1-5; the D is unclear. Germline CDR1 is MNHEY and CDR2 is SVGAGI. V lost 7 bases and J 2 bases, leaving 12 bases between the germline ends. CDR3 length: 14 residues. For the CDR3, the DNA is TGTGCCAGCACCCCCCGGGTGGGCAATCAGCCCCAGCATTTT. Its protein is CASTPRVGNQPQHF.

The V gene is TRBV6-5, the J gene TRBJ1-1; D is unresolved. CDR1 is MNHEY, CDR2 SVGAGI, per germline. With 10 bases removed from V and 0 bases from J, the gap between germline ends came to 15 bases. This CDR3 contains 14 residues. CDR3 in DNA: TGTGCCATCAACCGCCGGAGCGTGAACACTGAAGCTTTCTTT. The encoded protein is CAINRRSVNTEAFF.

This clone was seen only once. The rearrangement uses TRBV7-6 and TRBJ1-1; possibly TRBD1 for D (5 bases). Germline V lookup: CDR1 SGHVS, CDR2 FNYEAQ. Trimming took 0 bases from V and 4 from J, leaving 18 bases between them. The CDR3 has 17 amino acids. In DNA form, the CDR3 reads TGTGCCAGCAGCTTAGCGGGGGGTCAGGATGGGAGCACTGAAGCTTTCTTT. Protein sequence: CASSLAGGQDGSTEAFF.

In its sample, this clone was seen a few times. This chain connects TRBV7-9 to TRBJ1-2; D is perhaps TRBD1 (5 bases). This CDR3 region has 13 residues. Germline V gene sequence: CDR1 SEHNR, CDR2 FQNEAQ (reference sequence). Trimming pared 5 bases from V and 2 bases from J, leaving 9 bases between. The CDR3 spells CASSPRQNYGYTF. CDR3 DNA sequence: TGTGCCAGCAGCCCTCGACAGAACTATGGCTACACCTTC.

This chain links TRBV7-9 with TRBJ1-5; no clear D gene. The CDR3 length is 14 residues. V gave up 5 bases and J gave up 3 bases, with 11 bases separating them. Germline-derived CDR1 and CDR2 are SEHNR and FQNEAQ (reference sequence). The CDR3 region has the DNA TGTGCCAGCAGCGCCGGACTTGTCAATCAGCCCCAGCATTTT. Translation gives CASSAGLVNQPQHF.